One sample yielded the 19 T cell receptor beta chains listed below, sequenced in a study of graft-versus-host responses after intestinal transplantation (TCRdb year 2021). Libraries were constructed by the immunoSEQ multiplex PCR assay. This immuneACCESS table, as held by TCRdb, lists in-frame sequences with V and J called but not all clones. Of the missing ones, under half trace to an unresolved V gene in checked studies; the others have no known cause. This sample holds tens of thousands of clones; roughly 92% were observed only once. Of the sample, less than 0.4% falls within the top ten clones. The time point tag for this specimen amounts to: cells obtained before transplantation from donor or recipient. Antigens for these TCRs are unknown. The sample in question was unstimulated CD4+ T cells sorted from spleen or lymph node cells, obtained before intestinal transplant. Receptors were obtained from a human donor who received an intestinal transplant.

This clone appeared a single time. The CDR3 loop is CASSEPGTVGNTIYF. CDR3 DNA sequence: TGTGCCAGCAGTGAACCTGGGACAGTTGGAAACACCATATATTTT. The rearrangement joins TRBV25-1 to TRBJ1-3; 7 bases are shared with TRBD1. Germline V gene lookup returns CDR1 MGHDK and CDR2 SYGVNS. V lost 2 bases to trimming and J lost 3 bases; unmatched junction nucleotides: 4. The CDR3 sequence is 15 residues long.

The rearrangement joins TRBV7-9 to TRBJ2-1; D may match TRBD1 or TRBD2 (7 bases each). Germline values: CDR1 SEHNR, CDR2 FQNEAQ (reference sequence). V shed 5 bases and J shed 11 bases, with 16 bases lying between them. The CDR3 is 13 amino acids. Here the CDR3 DNA reads TGTGCCAGCAGCCCCCAGGGGGGGGTAAAGCAGTTCTTC. It is translated as CASSPQGGVKQFF.

This chain links TRBV20-1 with TRBJ1-1; D call uncertain. CDR3 length equals 10 residues. Between the trimmed V and J ends, which lost 0 bases and 13 bases, there was a span of 9 bases. Germline CDR1 is DFQATT and CDR2 is SNEGSKA (reference sequence). The chain's CDR3 is CSARDYSGFF. CDR3 in DNA: TGCAGTGCTAGAGATTATAGTGGTTTCTTT.

The chain employs TRBV10-3 and TRBJ2-3; D ambiguous. This CDR3 contains 12 residues. V shed 6 bases and J shed 2 bases, with 6 bases lying between them. Germline V gene sequence: CDR1 ENHRY, CDR2 SYGVKD. CDR3 amino acids: CAIRTFTDTQYF. CDR3 DNA sequence: TGTGCCATCAGGACGTTCACAGATACGCAGTATTTT.

V and J are TRBV29-1 and TRBJ2-1, with 7 bases aligning to TRBD1. Germline V CDR1 and CDR2: SQVTM, ANQGSEA. Trimming removed 6 bases from V and 4 bases from J; junction bases left unmatched: 3. The CDR3 is 12 residues long. The CDR3 loop reads CSVRQGYNEQFF. DNA of the CDR3: TGCAGCGTCAGACAGGGTTACAATGAGCAGTTCTTC.

The CDR3 sequence is CASSQDLAGNSGELFF. CDR3 sequence (DNA): TGTGCCAGCAGCCAAGATCTGGCAGGGAATAGCGGGGAGCTGTTTTTT. The V gene is TRBV4-2, the J gene TRBJ2-2; tentative D call: TRBD1 (5 bases). V shed 0 bases and J shed 7 bases, with 15 bases lying between them. Germline V CDR1 and CDR2: LGHNA, YNFKEQ. CDR3 length equals 16 residues.

This clone has just one count. V is TRBV7-8 and J is TRBJ2-3; the D call may be TRBD1 or TRBD2 (5 bases each). This CDR3 is 18 amino acids long. V shed 3 bases and J shed 0 bases, with 19 bases lying between them. From germline, CDR1 is SGHVS and CDR2 FQNEAQ. The CDR3 DNA is TGTGCCAGCAGCTTTAGCGTTTCATCAGGGTCTAGCACAGATACGCAGTATTTT. It codes for CASSFSVSSGSSTDTQYF.

The rearrangement uses TRBV27 and TRBJ2-1; the D gene could be TRBD1 or TRBD2 (7 bases each). Germline-derived CDR1 and CDR2 are MNHEY and SMNVEV (reference sequence). The CDR3 totals 18 residues. V was cut by 3 bases and J by 0 bases, with 18 bases left in between. CDR3 loop: CASSFAGGDSFSYNEQFF. CDR3 sequence (DNA): TGTGCCAGCAGTTTTGCAGGGGGGGATTCCTTCTCCTACAATGAGCAGTTCTTC.

The chain combines TRBV7-9 with TRBJ2-3; 9 bases match TRBD2. The CDR3 spans 16 residues. Per the germline V gene, CDR1 is SEHNR and CDR2 is FQNEAQ (reference sequence). The junction had 7 bases not matched to a gene; V was cut back by 3 bases and J by 3 bases. In DNA form, the CDR3 reads TGTGCCAGCAGCTTGACCGTAGGACTAGCGACAGATACGCAGTATTTT. This sequence encodes CASSLTVGLATDTQYF.

The chain recombines TRBV19 with TRBJ2-7; possible D gene TRBD2, 6 bases. Germline lookup yields CDR1 LNHDA and CDR2 SQIVND (reference sequence). This CDR3 region has 14 residues. V gave up 0 bases and J gave up 3 bases, with 9 bases separating them. CDR3 DNA sequence: TGTGCCAGTAGTATAGATCGGGGAGGCTACGAGCAGTACTTC. Its translation is CASSIDRGGYEQYF.

The chain employs TRBV5-5 and TRBJ2-2; D is unresolved. Germline CDR1 reads SGHKS; CDR2 reads YYEKEE (reference sequence). The CDR3 is made up of 12 amino acids. Trimming shortened V by 0 bases and J by 6 bases, and 3 bases separated the two germline ends. CDR3 DNA: TGTGCCAGCAGCTTGGTCTCCGGGGAGCTGTTTTTT. It encodes CASSLVSGELFF.

This chain connects TRBV5-5 to TRBJ1-3; D is ambiguous. V was clipped by 3 bases and J by 3 bases, with 4 bases between them. The CDR3 spans 12 residues. Germline loops: CDR1 SGHKS, CDR2 YYEKEE (reference sequence). In nucleotides, the CDR3 is TGTGCCAGCAGCTCGTATGGAAACACCATATATTTT. Protein sequence: CASSSYGNTIYF.

The chain carries TRBV7-9 and TRBJ1-2; no definite D call. The CDR3 runs 13 residues. The V gene's germline CDR1 is SEHNR and CDR2 FQNEAQ (reference sequence). V shed 7 bases and J shed 6 bases, with 15 bases lying between them. DNA of the CDR3: TGTGCCAGCAAAATGGGATCCTTAGATGGCTACACCTTC. As protein: CASKMGSLDGYTF.

The CDR3 coding sequence is TGCGCCAGCGGGCAGGGGATAAACTATGGCTACACCTTC. It yields the protein CASGQGINYGYTF. The rearrangement uses TRBV5-1 and TRBJ1-2, with D maybe TRBD1 (6 bases). CDR3 length equals 13 residues. CDR1 SGHRS and CDR2 YFSETQ come from the germline V gene. Trimming took off 7 bases at V and 2 bases at J, with 12 bases between the two ends.

Only one count was recorded for this clone. This sequence joins TRBV29-1 and TRBJ2-3, with D tentatively TRBD1 (6 bases). There are 13 residues in the CDR3. The V gene's germline CDR1 is SQVTM and CDR2 ANQGSEA. V was cut by 3 bases and J by 2 bases, with 9 bases left in between. The CDR3, as DNA: TGCAGCGTTGACAGGGGCTTCACAGATACGCAGTATTTT. Translation gives CSVDRGFTDTQYF.

V is TRBV25-1 and J is TRBJ2-1; possibly TRBD1 for D (5 bases). Trimming removed 5 bases from V and 1 base from J, with 15 bases in between. In germline, CDR1 is MGHDK, CDR2 SYGVNS. This CDR3 region has 16 residues. In DNA, the CDR3 is TGTGCCAGCAGTTCAAAGGGGAAAGGTTCCTACAATGAGCAGTTCTTC. Its protein is CASSSKGKGSYNEQFF.

The gene calls are TRBV6-1 and TRBJ1-1; 7 nucleotides align to TRBD1. V was clipped by 7 bases and J by 3 bases; unmatched bases: 8. The CDR3 spans 14 residues. Germline assignment: CDR1 MNHNS and CDR2 SASEGT. Here the CDR3 reads CASNEEGAYTEAFF. The DNA for the CDR3 is TGTGCCAGCAATGAGGAGGGGGCCTACACTGAAGCTTTCTTT.

The V call is TRBV7-3, the J call TRBJ1-1; TRBD1 aligns across 11 bases. J was trimmed by 5 bases and V by 5 bases; bases with no gene match: 25. This CDR3 contains 21 residues. The germline V gene has CDR1 SGHTA and CDR2 FQGTGA. The chain's CDR3 is CASSTHRDRGTGIMYETEAFF. The CDR3 DNA sequence: TGTGCCAGCAGCACCCACCGGGACAGGGGGACGGGCATAATGTACGAAACTGAAGCTTTCTTT.

The genes are TRBV18 and TRBJ2-7; the D gene is possibly TRBD1 (6 bases). The CDR3 consists of 14 residues. The germline gives CDR1 KGHSH, CDR2 LQKENI. Trimming removed 4 bases from V and 2 bases from J, with 12 bases in between. CDR3 nucleotides: TGTGCCAGCTCACTAAAACAGGGTGCCTACGAGCAGTACTTC. Residues: CASSLKQGAYEQYF.